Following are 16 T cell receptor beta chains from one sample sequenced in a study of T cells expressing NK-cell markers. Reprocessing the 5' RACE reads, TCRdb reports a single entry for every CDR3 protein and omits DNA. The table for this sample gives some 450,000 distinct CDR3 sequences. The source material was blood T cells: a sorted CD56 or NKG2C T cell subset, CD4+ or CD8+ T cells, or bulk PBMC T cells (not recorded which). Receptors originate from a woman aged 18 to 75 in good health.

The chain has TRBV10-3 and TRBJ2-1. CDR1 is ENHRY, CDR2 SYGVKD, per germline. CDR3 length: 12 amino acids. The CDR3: CAISESGNEQFF.

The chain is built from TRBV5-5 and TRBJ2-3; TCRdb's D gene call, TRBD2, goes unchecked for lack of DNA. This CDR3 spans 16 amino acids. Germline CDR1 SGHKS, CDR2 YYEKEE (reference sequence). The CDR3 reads CASSAEGAKFTDTQYF.

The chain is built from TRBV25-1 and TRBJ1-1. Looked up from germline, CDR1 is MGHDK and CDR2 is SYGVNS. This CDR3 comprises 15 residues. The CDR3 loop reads CASSEYPDTNTEAFF.

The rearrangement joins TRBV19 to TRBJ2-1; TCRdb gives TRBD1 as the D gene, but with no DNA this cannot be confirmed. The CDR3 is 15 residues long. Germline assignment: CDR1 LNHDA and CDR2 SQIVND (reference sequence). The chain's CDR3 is CASSGRQGGGNEQFF. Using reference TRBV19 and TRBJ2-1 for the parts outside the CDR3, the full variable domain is DGGITQSPKYLFRKEGQNVTLSCEQNLNHDAMYWYRQDPGQGLRLIYYSQIVNDFQKGDIAEGYSVSREKKESFPLTVTSAQKNPTAFYLCASSGRQGGGNEQFFGPGTRLTVL.

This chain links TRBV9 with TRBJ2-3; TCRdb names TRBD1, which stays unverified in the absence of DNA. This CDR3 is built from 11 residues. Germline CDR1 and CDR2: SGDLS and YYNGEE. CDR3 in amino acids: CASRSRDTQYF.

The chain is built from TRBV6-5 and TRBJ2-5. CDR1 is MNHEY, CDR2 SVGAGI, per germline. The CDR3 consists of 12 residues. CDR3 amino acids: CATMDYQETQYF.

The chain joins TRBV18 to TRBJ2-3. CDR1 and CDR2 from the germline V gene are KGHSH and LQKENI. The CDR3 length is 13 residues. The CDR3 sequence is CASLEASTDTQYF.

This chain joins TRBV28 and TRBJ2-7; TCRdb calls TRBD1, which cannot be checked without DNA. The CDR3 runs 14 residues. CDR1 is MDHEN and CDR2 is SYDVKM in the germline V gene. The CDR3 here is CASSFGDSPYEQYF.

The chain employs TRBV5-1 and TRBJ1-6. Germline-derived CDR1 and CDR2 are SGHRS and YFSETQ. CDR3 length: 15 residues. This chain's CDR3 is CASSSKGSGNSPLHF.

CDR3 loop: CASSYPGHKTEAFF. The chain recombines TRBV6-5 with TRBJ1-1. The germline gives CDR1 MNHEY, CDR2 SVGAGI. The CDR3 has 14 residues.

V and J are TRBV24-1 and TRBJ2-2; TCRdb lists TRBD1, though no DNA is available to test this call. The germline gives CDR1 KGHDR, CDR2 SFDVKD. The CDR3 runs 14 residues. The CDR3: CATSVQGYTGELFF.

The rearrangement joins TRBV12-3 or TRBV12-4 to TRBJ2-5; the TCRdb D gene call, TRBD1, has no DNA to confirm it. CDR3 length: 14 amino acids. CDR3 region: CASSFGSSGETQYF.

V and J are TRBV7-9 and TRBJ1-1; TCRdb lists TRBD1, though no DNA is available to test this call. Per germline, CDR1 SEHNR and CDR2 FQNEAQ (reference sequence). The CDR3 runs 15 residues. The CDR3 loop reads CASSLGDRDHTEAFF.

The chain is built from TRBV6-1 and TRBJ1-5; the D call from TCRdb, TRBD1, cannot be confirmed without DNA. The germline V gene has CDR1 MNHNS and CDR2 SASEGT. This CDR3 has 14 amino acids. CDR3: CASSGDGSNQPQHF.

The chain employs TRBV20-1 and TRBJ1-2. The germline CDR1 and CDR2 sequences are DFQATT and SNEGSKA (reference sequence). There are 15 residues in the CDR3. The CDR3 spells CSARGRLGTNYGYTF.

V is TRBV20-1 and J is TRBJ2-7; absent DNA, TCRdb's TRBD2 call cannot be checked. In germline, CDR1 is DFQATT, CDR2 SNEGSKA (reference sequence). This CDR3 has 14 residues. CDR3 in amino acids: CSAREHGRDYEQYF.